The rows below give T cell receptor beta chains drawn from one sample of a study of blood T cell repertoires in COVID-19. The assay was immunoSEQ multiplex PCR, and TCRdb's table has in-frame clones only and misses some. The sample shows roughly 200,000 clones, approximately 90% of them seen only once. Material: peripheral blood. The receptor set was obtained from a man aged 45-65 years with acute or convalescent COVID-19. CDR3s include the opening cysteine and the closing phenylalanine or tryptophan. The D gene is left open where the match is weak. A clone size is listed for some rows: how often the clone was seen (once, few, many), or a class if it is expanded.

J gene: TRBJ2-5; D gene: TRBD2; clone size: -; V gene: TRBV9; CDR3 DNA: TGTGCCAGCAGCCATCCGACGGGACTAGCGGAGACCCAGTACTTC; CDR3 protein: CASSHPTGLAETQYF
J gene: TRBJ1-1; D gene: TRBD1; clone size: -; V gene: TRBV28; CDR3 DNA: TGTGCCAGCAGTTCCCTTCAGGGGGGCACTGAAGCTTTCTTT; CDR3 protein: CASSSLQGGTEAFF
J gene: TRBJ1-2; D gene: -; clone size: -; V gene: TRBV7-6; CDR3 DNA: TGTGCCAGCAGCTTAGGGACGGGGATGGGTGGCTACACCTTC; CDR3 protein: CASSLGTGMGGYTF
J gene: TRBJ2-7; D gene: TRBD2; clone size: -; V gene: TRBV27; CDR3 DNA: TGTGCCAGCACCGGCGCGGGGAGCGGGGTCTACGAGCAGTACTTC; CDR3 protein: CASTGAGSGVYEQYF
J gene: TRBJ1-2; D gene: TRBD1; clone size: -; V gene: TRBV24-1; CDR3 DNA: TGTGCCACCAGTGAGTCTAACAGGGGTAGTGGCTACACCTTC; CDR3 protein: CATSESNRGSGYTF
J gene: TRBJ2-1; D gene: TRBD2; clone size: -; V gene: TRBV5-1; CDR3 DNA: TGCGCCAGCAGCTTGAGTCTAGCGGGAAGGAATGAGCAGTTCTTC; CDR3 protein: CASSLSLAGRNEQFF
J gene: TRBJ2-7; D gene: TRBD1; clone size: once; V gene: TRBV19; CDR3 DNA: TGTGCCAGTAGTATAGAATGGGGAGAACCGGCAGGGGGCCCATACGAGCAGTACTTC; CDR3 protein: CASSIEWGEPAGGPYEQYF
J gene: TRBJ1-6; D gene: -; clone size: -; V gene: TRBV7-9; CDR3 DNA: TGTGCCAGCAGCCAAGGGGGGGGGACACTAAAACCGACGTTT; CDR3 protein: CASSQGGGTLKPTF
J gene: TRBJ2-4; D gene: -; clone size: -; V gene: TRBV18; CDR3 DNA: TGTGCCAGCTCACCACCTGGGAGCGTAGCCAAAAACATTCAGTACTTC; CDR3 protein: CASSPPGSVAKNIQYF
J gene: TRBJ2-3; D gene: -; clone size: -; V gene: TRBV11-1; CDR3 DNA: TGTGCCAGCAGCCGAGGAGAGAGCACAGATACGCAGTATTTT; CDR3 protein: CASSRGESTDTQYF
J gene: TRBJ1-1; D gene: TRBD1; clone size: -; V gene: TRBV29-1; CDR3 DNA: TGCAGCGTCCGGGACAGTGAAGCTTTCTTT; CDR3 protein: CSVRDSEAFF
J gene: TRBJ2-3; D gene: -; clone size: -; V gene: TRBV5-6; CDR3 DNA: TGTGCCAGCAGCGGGGGGTCCCTGCGCACAGATACGCAGTATTTT; CDR3 protein: CASSGGSLRTDTQYF
J gene: TRBJ2-5; D gene: -; clone size: -; V gene: TRBV11-2; CDR3 DNA: TGTGCCAGCAGCCCGGACAGTGAGGAGACCCAGTACTTC; CDR3 protein: CASSPDSEETQYF
J gene: TRBJ2-1; D gene: TRBD1; clone size: -; V gene: TRBV6-2/TRBV6-3; CDR3 DNA: TGTGCCAGCAGTCGGGACAGGGGGTCATACAATGAGCAGTTCTTC; CDR3 protein: CASSRDRGSYNEQFF
J gene: TRBJ2-1; D gene: TRBD2; clone size: -; V gene: TRBV28; CDR3 DNA: TGTGCCACCCTACCCTGGGGGGGATACAATGAGCAGTTCTTC; CDR3 protein: CATLPWGGYNEQFF
J gene: TRBJ1-5; D gene: TRBD1; clone size: -; V gene: TRBV6-6; CDR3 DNA: TGTGCCAGCAGTCCTTTGAGGGGGCGCGAAGCGAGGGGCAATCAGCCCCAGCATTTT; CDR3 protein: CASSPLRGREARGNQPQHF
J gene: TRBJ2-1; D gene: TRBD1; clone size: -; V gene: TRBV5-1; CDR3 DNA: TGCGCCAGCAGCCCAGGACAGGGGGGGAAGGAGCAGTTCTTC; CDR3 protein: CASSPGQGGKEQFF
J gene: TRBJ1-6; D gene: -; clone size: few; V gene: TRBV6-5; CDR3 DNA: TGTGCCAGCCGGCCGGCCAGCGCAAATAATTCACCCCTCCACTTT; CDR3 protein: CASRPASANNSPLHF
J gene: TRBJ2-3; D gene: TRBD2; clone size: once; V gene: TRBV7-2; CDR3 DNA: TGTGCCAGCAGCCAGCGGGATCCGATTGGCCCAGATACGCAGTATTTT; CDR3 protein: CASSQRDPIGPDTQYF
J gene: TRBJ1-1; D gene: -; clone size: -; V gene: TRBV28; CDR3 DNA: TGTGCCAGCAGTCCCCCCCGGGATTGGGGGGGTGAAGCTTTCTTT; CDR3 protein: CASSPPRDWGGEAFF
J gene: TRBJ2-2; D gene: TRBD2; clone size: -; V gene: TRBV4-2; CDR3 DNA: TGTGCCAGCAGCCTTGATTGGGGGGGAGCCGGGGAGCTGTTTTTT; CDR3 protein: CASSLDWGGAGELFF
J gene: TRBJ1-1; D gene: -; clone size: -; V gene: TRBV29-1; CDR3 DNA: TGCAGCGTTCGAGGAGACACTGAAGCTTTCTTT; CDR3 protein: CSVRGDTEAFF
J gene: TRBJ2-5; D gene: -; clone size: once; V gene: TRBV10-3; CDR3 DNA: TGTGCCATCAGTGCAGGGGAGACCCAGTACTTC; CDR3 protein: CAISAGETQYF
J gene: TRBJ2-2; D gene: -; clone size: -; V gene: TRBV6-5; CDR3 DNA: TGTGCCAGCAGTTACGAGGGAGGCACCGGGGAGCTGTTTTTT; CDR3 protein: CASSYEGGTGELFF
J gene: TRBJ2-7; D gene: TRBD2; clone size: once; V gene: TRBV7-9; CDR3 DNA: TGTGCCAGCAGCTTAGCGGGAGGGATCTACGAGCAGTACTTC; CDR3 protein: CASSLAGGIYEQYF
J gene: TRBJ2-5; D gene: TRBD2; clone size: once; V gene: TRBV20-1; CDR3 DNA: TGCAGTGCTAGTACTAGCGGGGGCACGCTCCAAGAGACCCAGTACTTC; CDR3 protein: CSASTSGGTLQETQYF
J gene: TRBJ2-5; D gene: TRBD1; clone size: -; V gene: TRBV6-6; CDR3 DNA: TGTGCCAGCAGTTACTCTACGGGACAGGGATCAGAGACCCAGTACTTC; CDR3 protein: CASSYSTGQGSETQYF
J gene: TRBJ1-4; D gene: -; clone size: -; V gene: TRBV7-2; CDR3 DNA: TGTGCCAGCAGCTTAGTACACCCAAATGAAAAACTGTTTTTT; CDR3 protein: CASSLVHPNEKLFF
J gene: TRBJ2-1; D gene: TRBD1; clone size: -; V gene: TRBV27; CDR3 DNA: TGTGCCAGCAGTTTATCTGCAGGGGGCTCCTACAATGAGCAGTTCTTC; CDR3 protein: CASSLSAGGSYNEQFF
J gene: TRBJ2-1; D gene: TRBD1; clone size: -; V gene: TRBV15; CDR3 DNA: TGTGCCACCAGCAGAGATGAGCGTTGGGACAGGCAGTTCTTC; CDR3 protein: CATSRDERWDRQFF
J gene: TRBJ2-1; D gene: -; clone size: -; V gene: TRBV28; CDR3 DNA: TGTGCCAGCAGTTTAGCGCCCGAACGGGATGAGCAGTTCTTC; CDR3 protein: CASSLAPERDEQFF
J gene: TRBJ2-1; D gene: TRBD2; clone size: -; V gene: TRBV6-1; CDR3 DNA: TGTGCCAGCAGTGAAGGACTAGCGGGGAGCTCCTACAATGAGCAGTTCTTC; CDR3 protein: CASSEGLAGSSYNEQFF
J gene: TRBJ1-4; D gene: -; clone size: -; V gene: TRBV7-2; CDR3 DNA: TGTGCCAGCAGCTTAACAGTAAATGAAAAACTGTTTTTT; CDR3 protein: CASSLTVNEKLFF
J gene: TRBJ1-4; D gene: -; clone size: -; V gene: TRBV5-4; CDR3 DNA: TGTGCCAGCAGCTTACAGGGAGAAAAACTGTTTTTT; CDR3 protein: CASSLQGEKLFF
J gene: TRBJ2-1; D gene: -; clone size: once; V gene: TRBV6-5; CDR3 DNA: TGTGCCAGCAGCTTTGACAGGAATGAGCAGTTCTTC; CDR3 protein: CASSFDRNEQFF
J gene: TRBJ2-3; D gene: -; clone size: -; V gene: TRBV29-1; CDR3 DNA: TGCAGCGTCGCCTTGGAGGGCCTCTCAGCAGATACGCAGTATTTT; CDR3 protein: CSVALEGLSADTQYF
J gene: TRBJ2-3; D gene: TRBD1; clone size: -; V gene: TRBV19; CDR3 DNA: TGTGCCAGTAGTTCCATACAGGGGGCAGATACGCAGTATTTT; CDR3 protein: CASSSIQGADTQYF
J gene: TRBJ1-2; D gene: -; clone size: -; V gene: TRBV7-2; CDR3 DNA: TGTGCCAGCAGCCCTAGGACAACTAACTATGGCTACACCTTC; CDR3 protein: CASSPRTTNYGYTF
J gene: TRBJ1-6; D gene: TRBD1; clone size: -; V gene: TRBV19; CDR3 DNA: TGTGCCAGTAGATCCGGGACAGGGCGAAATTCACCCCTCCACTTT; CDR3 protein: CASRSGTGRNSPLHF
J gene: TRBJ1-1; D gene: -; clone size: -; V gene: TRBV12-3/TRBV12-4; CDR3 DNA: TGTGCCAGCGGTTCTCTGAGTTACACTGAAGCTTTCTTT; CDR3 protein: CASGSLSYTEAFF
J gene: TRBJ2-7; D gene: -; clone size: -; V gene: TRBV5-4; CDR3 DNA: TGTGCCAGCAGCTATAGCAAGGGCCCGCGGGCGGAGCAGTACTTC; CDR3 protein: CASSYSKGPRAEQYF
J gene: TRBJ2-4; D gene: TRBD2; clone size: once; V gene: TRBV11-2; CDR3 DNA: TGTGCCAGCAGCCAACTTGCGGGAGTAACTGGCAGAAACATTCAGTACTTC; CDR3 protein: CASSQLAGVTGRNIQYF
J gene: TRBJ2-2; D gene: TRBD2; clone size: -; V gene: TRBV27; CDR3 DNA: TGTGCCAGCAGTTTAGGACCGGGGAGGGCGGGCACCGGGGAGCTGTTTTTT; CDR3 protein: CASSLGPGRAGTGELFF
J gene: TRBJ2-5; D gene: TRBD2; clone size: once; V gene: TRBV15; CDR3 DNA: TGTGCCACCAGCTCCGGACTAGCGGGCCAAGAGACCCAGTACTTC; CDR3 protein: CATSSGLAGQETQYF
J gene: TRBJ2-3; D gene: -; clone size: -; V gene: TRBV5-8; CDR3 DNA: TGTGCCAGCAGCTTAGGTAGCGGAGACACAGATACGCAGTATTTT; CDR3 protein: CASSLGSGDTDTQYF